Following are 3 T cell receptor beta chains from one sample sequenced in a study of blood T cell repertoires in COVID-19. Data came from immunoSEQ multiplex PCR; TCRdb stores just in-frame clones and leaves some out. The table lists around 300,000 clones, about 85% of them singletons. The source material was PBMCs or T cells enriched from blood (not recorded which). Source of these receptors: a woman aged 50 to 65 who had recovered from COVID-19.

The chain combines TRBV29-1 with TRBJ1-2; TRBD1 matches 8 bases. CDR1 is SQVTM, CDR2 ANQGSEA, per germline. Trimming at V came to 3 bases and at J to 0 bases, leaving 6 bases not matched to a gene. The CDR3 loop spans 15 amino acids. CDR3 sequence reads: CSVEGRGPSNYGYTF. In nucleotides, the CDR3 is TGCAGCGTTGAGGGCAGGGGGCCTTCTAACTATGGCTACACCTTC.

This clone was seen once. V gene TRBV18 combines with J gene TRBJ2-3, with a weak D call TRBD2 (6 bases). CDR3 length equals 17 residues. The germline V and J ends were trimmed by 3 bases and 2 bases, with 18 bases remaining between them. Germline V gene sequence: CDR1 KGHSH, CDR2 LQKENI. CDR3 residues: CASSPGRIGGPTDTQYF. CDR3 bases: TGTGCCAGCTCACCTGGCCGGATCGGGGGTCCCACAGATACGCAGTATTTT.

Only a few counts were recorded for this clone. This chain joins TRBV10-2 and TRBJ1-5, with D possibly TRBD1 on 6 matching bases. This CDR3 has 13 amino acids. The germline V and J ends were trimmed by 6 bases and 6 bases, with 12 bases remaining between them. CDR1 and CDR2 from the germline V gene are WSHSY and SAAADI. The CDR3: CASSSGEGQPQHF. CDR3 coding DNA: TGCGCCAGCAGCTCAGGGGAAGGTCAGCCCCAGCATTTT.